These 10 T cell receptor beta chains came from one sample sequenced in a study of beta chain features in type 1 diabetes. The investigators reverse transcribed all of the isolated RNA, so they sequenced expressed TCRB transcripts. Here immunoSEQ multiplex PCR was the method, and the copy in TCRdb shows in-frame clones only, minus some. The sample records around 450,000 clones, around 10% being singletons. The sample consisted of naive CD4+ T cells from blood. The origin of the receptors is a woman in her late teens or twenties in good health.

The CDR3 DNA reads TGTGCCAGCAGAAAGGACAGCAAGGGACGGGATCAGCCCCAGCATTTT. Its translation: CASRKDSKGRDQPQHF. The gene calls are TRBV6-6 and TRBJ1-5, with a tentative D call TRBD1 (6 bases). Trimming took 6 bases from V and 5 from J, leaving 20 bases between them. The CDR3 runs 16 residues. Germline values: CDR1 MNHNY, CDR2 SVGAGI (reference sequence).

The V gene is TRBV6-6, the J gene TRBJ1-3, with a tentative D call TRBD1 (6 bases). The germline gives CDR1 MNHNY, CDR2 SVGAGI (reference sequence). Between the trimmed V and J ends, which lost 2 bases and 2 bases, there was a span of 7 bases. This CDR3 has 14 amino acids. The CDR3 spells CASSYTGPGNTIYF. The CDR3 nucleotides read TGTGCCAGCAGTTACACAGGGCCTGGAAACACCATATATTTT.

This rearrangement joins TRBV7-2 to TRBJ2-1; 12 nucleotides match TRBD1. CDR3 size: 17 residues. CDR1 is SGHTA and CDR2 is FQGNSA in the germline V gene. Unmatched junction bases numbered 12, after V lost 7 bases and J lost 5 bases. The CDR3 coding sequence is TGTGCCAGCACCCGTCTCCCCAGGGACAGGGGGCACAATGAGCAGTTCTTC. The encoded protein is CASTRLPRDRGHNEQFF.

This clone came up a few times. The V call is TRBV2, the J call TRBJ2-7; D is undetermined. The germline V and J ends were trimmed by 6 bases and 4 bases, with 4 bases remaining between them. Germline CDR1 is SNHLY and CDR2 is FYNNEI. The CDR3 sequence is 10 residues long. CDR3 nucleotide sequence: TGTGCCAGCAGCGCATACGAGCAGTACGTC. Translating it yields CASSAYEQYV.

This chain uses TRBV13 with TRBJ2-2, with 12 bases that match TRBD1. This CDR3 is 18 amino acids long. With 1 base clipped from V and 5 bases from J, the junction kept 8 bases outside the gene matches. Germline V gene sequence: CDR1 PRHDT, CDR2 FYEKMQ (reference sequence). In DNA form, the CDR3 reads TGTGCCAGCAGCTTAGCTCCGGGACAGGGGGCGCGGACCGGGGAGCTGTTTTTT. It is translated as CASSLAPGQGARTGELFF.

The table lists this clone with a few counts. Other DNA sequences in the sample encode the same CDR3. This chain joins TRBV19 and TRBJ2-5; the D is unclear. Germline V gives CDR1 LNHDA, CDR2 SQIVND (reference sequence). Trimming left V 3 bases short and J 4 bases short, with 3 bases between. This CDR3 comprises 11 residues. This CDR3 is CASSIRETQYF. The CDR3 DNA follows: TGTGCCAGTAGTATCCGAGAGACCCAGTACTTC.

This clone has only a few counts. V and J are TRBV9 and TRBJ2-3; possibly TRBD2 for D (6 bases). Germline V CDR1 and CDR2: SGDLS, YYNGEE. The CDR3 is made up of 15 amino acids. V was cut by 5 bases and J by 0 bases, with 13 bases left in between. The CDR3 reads CASSRDFSSTDTQYF. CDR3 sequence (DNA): TGTGCCAGCAGTCGGGACTTTTCTAGCACAGATACGCAGTATTTT.

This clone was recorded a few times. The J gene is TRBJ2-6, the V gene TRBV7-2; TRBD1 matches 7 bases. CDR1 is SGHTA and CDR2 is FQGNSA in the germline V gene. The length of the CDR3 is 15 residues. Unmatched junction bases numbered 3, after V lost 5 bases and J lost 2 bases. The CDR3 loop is CASSPDRAGANVLTF. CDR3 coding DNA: TGTGCCAGCAGCCCTGACAGGGCTGGGGCCAACGTCCTGACTTTC. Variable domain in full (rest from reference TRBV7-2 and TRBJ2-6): GAGVSQSPSNKVTEKGKDVELRCDPISGHTALYWYRQSLGQGLEFLIYFQGNSAPDKSGLPSDRFSAERTGGSVSTLTIQRTQQEDSAVYLCASSPDRAGANVLTFGAGSRLTVL.

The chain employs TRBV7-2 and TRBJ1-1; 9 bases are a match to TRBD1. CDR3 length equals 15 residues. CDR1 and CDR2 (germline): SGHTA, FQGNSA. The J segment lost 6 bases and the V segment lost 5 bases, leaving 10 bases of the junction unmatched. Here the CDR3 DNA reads TGTGCCAGCAGCCGACAAAAGGGACAGGGCTCTGAAGCTTTCTTT. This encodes CASSRQKGQGSEAFF.

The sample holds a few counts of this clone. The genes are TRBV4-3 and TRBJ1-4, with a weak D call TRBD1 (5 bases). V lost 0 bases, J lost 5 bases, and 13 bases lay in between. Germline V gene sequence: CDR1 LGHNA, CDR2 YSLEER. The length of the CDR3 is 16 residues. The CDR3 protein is CASSQERGLLNEKLFF. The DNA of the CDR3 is TGCGCCAGCAGCCAAGAAAGGGGACTGTTGAATGAAAAACTGTTTTTT.